This TCR beta chain was recovered during a study of T-cell reconstitution after alpha-beta-depleted transplantation in children (TCRdb year 2016). In terms of the full investigation: Using TCR repertoire profiling, the study quantitatively followed how T-cell immune reconstitution unfolded in children after TCRalphabeta/CD19-depleted allogeneic hematopoietic cell transplantation.

At the junction V is shortened by 7 bases and J by 1 base, with 17 bases in between. The CDR3 runs 16 residues from the cysteine to the phenylalanine. Just the 48-base CDR3 DNA is kept, in frame starting at base 1. Libraries came from PCR. The data were produced on an Illumina HiSeq 2500. TCR libraries were prepared with molecular barcoding, using unique molecular identifiers to normalize TCRbeta repertoire quantification. The public reads were reanalyzed by TCRdb: fastp trimming at Q25, MiXCR alignment, in-frame beta chains only. Records with the same CDR3 protein are collapsed into one entry carrying the most frequent genes and DNA. The sample records 500,000 to 600,000 distinct CDR3 sequences, 18% of which are singletons. Of the sample, roughly 3.3% falls within the top ten clones. This clonotype appeared a few times. No antigen is known for it. Per-nucleotide qualities are absent, and no much larger clonotype sits a single base away.

The specimen was PBMCs from the stem cell graft donor, collected from the stem cell graft. The chain joins TRBV12-3 or TRBV12-4 to TRBJ1-5; matching of 5 bases hints at TRBD1 as the D gene. The receptor was derived from a human donor who donated a stem cell graft to a child with acute lymphoblastic leukemia. The nucleotide sequence reads TGTGCCAGCACCCTGAGGGGCAGCCTGAGCAATCAGCCCCAGCATTTT. Translated, this is CASTLRGSLSNQPQHF.